This TCR beta chain was documented in a study of cytomegalovirus exposure and HLA in healthy donors. General study results and limits: The majority of TCR sequences were rare, yet some public TCRs appeared in many donors. Among TCR beta chains, those listed as cytomegalovirus-associated numbered over 150.

A remark on this clone: Its antigen is still unknown.

The germline CDR1 and CDR2 sequences are MNHEY and SMNVEV (reference sequence). Between the trimmed V and J ends, which lost 6 bases and 5 bases, there was a span of 13 bases. The CDR3 loop spans 14 amino acids. TCRdb's copy holds only in-frame clones and misses some; the assay was immunoSEQ multiplex PCR. The table lists fewer than 75,000 clones, approximately 96% of them singletons. Sequencing was performed on PBMCs. This chain joins TRBV27 and TRBJ2-2; possibly TRBD1 for D (6 bases). The clonotype comes from a man between 18 and 35 years old in good health and CMV-seronegative. Here the CDR3 DNA reads TGTGCCAGCAGCGTCGGACAGTCAACCGGGGAGCTGTTTTTT. This gives the protein CASSVGQSTGELFF.